A selection of T cell receptor beta chains follows, all from one sample in a study of PD-1 blockade in classical Hodgkin lymphoma. Assay used: immunoSEQ multiplex PCR; TCRdb lists only in-frame clones, some missing. The data show approximately 12,000 clones, with approximately 71% seen just once and 8% to 13% held by the top ten. This material consisted of peripheral blood mononuclear cells (PBMCs), taken at baseline. These receptors were obtained from a human donor with classical Hodgkin lymphoma. The CDR3 runs from the conserved cysteine through the conserved F or W. Fields, in order: V gene, clone size, J gene, D gene, CDR3 DNA, CDR3 protein. The D gene is left open where the match is weak. Clone size appears in some rows only: once, few, many, or a class for an expanded clone.

V: TRBV7-3
size: few
J: TRBJ1-5
D: NA
DNA: TGTGCCAGCAGCACCCGGGAGCCCGAAGGAAATCAGCCCCAGCATTTT
CDR3: CASSTREPEGNQPQHF

V: TRBV7-7
size: NA
J: TRBJ2-5
D: NA
DNA: TGTGCCAGCAGCTTAGGAACTAACGTTGGGCAAGAGACCCAGTACTTC
CDR3: CASSLGTNVGQETQYF

V: TRBV10-3
size: medium-sized
J: TRBJ1-5
D: TRBD1
DNA: TGTGCCATCAGTGAGTTGGGACAGGGCAGTCAGCCCCAGCATTTT
CDR3: CAISELGQGSQPQHF

V: TRBV5-1
size: NA
J: TRBJ2-1
D: NA
DNA: TGCGCCAGCACCGACACGGGGAGCTCCTACAATGAGCAGTTCTTC
CDR3: CASTDTGSSYNEQFF

V: TRBV28
size: NA
J: TRBJ1-3
D: NA
DNA: TGTGCCAGCAGTCCCCGTGCCTTCTCTGGAAACACCATATATTTT
CDR3: CASSPRAFSGNTIYF

V: TRBV5-1
size: NA
J: TRBJ2-1
D: NA
DNA: TGCGCCAGCAGCTTGAGCGGATACTCCTACAATGAGCAGTTCTTC
CDR3: CASSLSGYSYNEQFF

V: TRBV2
size: few
J: TRBJ1-6
D: NA
DNA: TGTGCCACCACCCCCTTGGTGGGTTCACCCCTCCACTTT
CDR3: CATTPLVGSPLHF

V: TRBV18
size: NA
J: TRBJ2-6
D: TRBD1
DNA: TGTGCCAGCTCACGGCGACAGGGGGCGTCTGGGGCCAACGTCCTGACTTTC
CDR3: CASSRRQGASGANVLTF

V: TRBV10-3
size: few
J: TRBJ2-1
D: NA
DNA: TGTGCCATCAGTGAGCCCGACATACAGGGCTACAATGAGCAGTTCTTC
CDR3: CAISEPDIQGYNEQFF

V: TRBV6-5
size: few
J: TRBJ2-3
D: TRBD2
DNA: TGTGCCAGCAGTTATTCAGCGGGGGGGCAATCAGATACGCAGTATTTT
CDR3: CASSYSAGGQSDTQYF

V: TRBV9
size: once
J: TRBJ1-4
D: TRBD1
DNA: TGTGCCAGCAGCGGGGGACAGGCAACTAATGAAAAACTGTTTTTT
CDR3: CASSGGQATNEKLFF

V: TRBV5-1
size: NA
J: TRBJ2-3
D: NA
DNA: TGCGCCAGCAGCTTGTCTAGCACAGATACGCAGTATTTT
CDR3: CASSLSSTDTQYF

V: TRBV5-6
size: NA
J: TRBJ1-2
D: NA
DNA: TGTGCCAGCAGCTATGAAAATCCTTCAGTGGATGGCTACACCTTC
CDR3: CASSYENPSVDGYTF

V: TRBV2
size: NA
J: TRBJ2-7
D: NA
DNA: TGTGCCAGCAGCCACTCCTCCTACGAGCAGTACTTC
CDR3: CASSHSSYEQYF

V: TRBV11-3
size: NA
J: TRBJ2-2
D: TRBD2
DNA: TGTGCCAGCAGCCCCGGCGGGACTAGCGGGGGTTTCCGGGCCGGGGAGCTGTTTTTT
CDR3: CASSPGGTSGGFRAGELFF

V: TRBV9
size: few
J: TRBJ2-1
D: NA
DNA: TGTGCCAGCAGCCTAGCCGCGGGACTCACCTACAATGAGCAGTTCTTC
CDR3: CASSLAAGLTYNEQFF